A single count supports the clone carrying this T cell receptor beta chain. This entry belongs to a study of blood T cell repertoires in COVID-19. The germline CDR1 and CDR2 sequences are SGHRS and YFSETQ. The CDR3 contains 14 residues. V lost 4 bases and J lost 2, with 13 bases in between. Here immunoSEQ multiplex PCR was the method, and the copy in TCRdb shows in-frame clones only, minus some. The sample lists roughly 500,000 clones; 85% to 90% were seen once. This study enrolled people aged about 18 to 100 from about two dozen US geographic areas. This chain connects TRBV5-1 to TRBJ2-7; TRBD1 is a possible D gene (6 bases). The TCR originated in a woman in her 40s who had recovered from COVID-19. The sequencing sample was made of PBMCs or T cells enriched from blood (not recorded which). The CDR3 here is CASSPGQQAYEQYF. As DNA, the CDR3 is TGCGCCAGCAGCCCGGGACAACAGGCCTACGAGCAGTACTTC.